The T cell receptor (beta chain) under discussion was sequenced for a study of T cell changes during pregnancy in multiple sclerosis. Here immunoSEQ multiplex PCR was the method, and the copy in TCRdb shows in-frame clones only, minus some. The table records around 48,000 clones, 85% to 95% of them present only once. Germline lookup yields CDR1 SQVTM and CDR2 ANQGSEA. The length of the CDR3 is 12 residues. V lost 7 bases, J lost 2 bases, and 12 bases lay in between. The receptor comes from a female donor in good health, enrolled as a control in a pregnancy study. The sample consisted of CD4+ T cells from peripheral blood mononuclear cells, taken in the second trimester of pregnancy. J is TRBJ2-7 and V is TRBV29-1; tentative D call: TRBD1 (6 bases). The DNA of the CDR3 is TGCAGCGCCTTGGACAGCGCCTACGAGCAGTACTTC. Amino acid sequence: CSALDSAYEQYF.